The 19 T cell receptor beta chains below were found in one sample sequenced in a study of T cells in Graves' hyperthyroidism and ophthalmopathy. RNA transcripts provided the source from which TCR beta CDR3 regions were amplified. HTBI primers were used for first-round RT-PCR of the TCR CDR3. Using its own MiXCR run on the multiplex PCR reads, TCRdb lists one record per CDR3 protein. This table has around 700,000 distinct CDR3 sequences, about a third appearing once. The specimen was blood. All receptors come from a woman in her forties with Graves' hyperthyroidism.

The chain employs TRBV6-2 or TRBV6-3 and TRBJ1-2; D not certain. The CDR3 runs to 14 residues. Trimming took 2 bases from V and 5 from J, leaving 12 bases between them. Germline CDR1 is MNHEY and CDR2 is SVGEGT. Written as DNA, the CDR3 is TGTGCCAGCAGTTACCAGGAGCCGCGGTATGGCTACACCTTC. It yields the protein CASSYQEPRYGYTF.

The chain is built from TRBV5-4 and TRBJ1-2; TRBD1 agrees at 8 bases. The CDR3 loop spans 16 amino acids. CDR1 and CDR2 from the germline V gene are SGHNT and YYREEE (reference sequence). Trimming removed 3 bases from V and 4 bases from J; junction bases left unmatched: 11. In DNA form, the CDR3 reads TGTGCCAGCAGCTCCGACAGGGGAGGGGCTAGCTATGGCTACACCTTC. Residues: CASSSDRGGASYGYTF.

A remark on this clonotype: Relative to the germline gene, one junction end is altered; a read error may explain this. This chain joins TRBV7-2 and TRBJ1-4; unclear D gene. This CDR3 is 16 amino acids long. Germline V lookup: CDR1 SGHTA, CDR2 FQGNSA. The CDR3 protein is CASSPFAWGIDDKLFF. The CDR3 nucleotides read TGTGCCAGCAGCCCCTTCGCCTGGGGAATAGATGATAAACTGTTTTTT.

This rearrangement joins TRBV28 to TRBJ1-5; D is ambiguous. V dropped 9 bases and J dropped 11 bases, with 14 bases sitting between them. The germline V gene encodes CDR1 MDHEN and CDR2 SYDVKM. This CDR3 contains 11 residues. For the CDR3, the DNA is TGTGCCAGTCAAACCCTTGGGTCCCAGCATTTT. Its translation: CASQTLGSQHF. The whole variable domain, remainder taken from reference TRBV28 and TRBJ1-5, is DVKVTQSSRYLVKRTGEKVFLECVQDMDHENMFWYRQDPGLGLRLIYFSYDVKMKEKGDIPEGYSVSREKKERFSLILESASTNQTSMYLCASQTLGSQHFGDGTRLSIL.

The V gene is TRBV7-8, the J gene TRBJ1-5; a weak D match, TRBD1 (6 bases). Germline V lookup: CDR1 SGHVS, CDR2 FQNEAQ. The CDR3 sequence is 16 residues long. Trimming pared 0 bases from V and 6 bases from J, leaving 15 bases between. CDR3 DNA sequence: TGTGCCAGCAGCTTAGCACAGGGAGTCTTCAGTCAGCCCCAGCATTTT. This translates into CASSLAQGVFSQPQHF.

The CDR3 region is CASSLAETGDNEQFF. In DNA form, the CDR3 reads TGTGCCAGCAGCTTAGCAGAGACAGGGGACAATGAGCAGTTCTTC. V usage is TRBV7-9 and J usage is TRBJ2-1, with 8 bases matching TRBD1. The CDR3 totals 15 residues. V lost 0 bases to trimming and J lost 5 bases; unmatched junction nucleotides: 3. Germline V gene data show CDR1 as SEHNR and CDR2 as FQNEAQ (reference sequence).

The chain employs TRBV7-9 and TRBJ2-5; 7 bases fit TRBD1. This CDR3 comprises 15 residues. J was trimmed by 4 bases and V by 8 bases; bases with no gene match: 13. The V gene's germline CDR1 is SEHNR and CDR2 FQNEAQ (reference sequence). The CDR3 DNA sequence: TGTGCCAGCGCGCGGGTCACCGGGGACAGAGAGACCCAGTACTTC. This encodes CASARVTGDRETQYF.

This clonotype has at least ten counts. The chain combines TRBV7-8 with TRBJ1-3, with TRBD1 matching over 11 bases. V shed 4 bases, J shed 6 bases, and the junction held 8 bases outside the gene matches. The CDR3 is 16 residues long. Germline loops: CDR1 SGHVS, CDR2 FQNEAQ. As DNA, the CDR3 is TGTGCCAGCAGCTCACCTCGGGGACAGGGGGTAAACACCATATATTTT. It is translated as CASSSPRGQGVNTIYF.

Points on this clonotype: A read error may be the cause here, since a much bigger clone is one base away. The genes are TRBV2 and TRBJ2-5; 11 positions match TRBD2. Germline CDR1 is SNHLY and CDR2 is FYNNEI. J was trimmed by 2 bases and V by 5 bases; bases with no gene match: 7. The CDR3 is 16 amino acids. CDR3 loop: CASSSMGLAAQETQYF. The CDR3 bases are TGTGCCAGCAGTTCCATGGGACTAGCGGCTCAAGAGACCCAGTACTTC.

This clonotype has ten or more counts. The V gene is TRBV19, the J gene TRBJ1-2, with 10 bases identical to TRBD1. The CDR3 contains 15 residues. The trim removed 8 bases at V and 4 bases at J, leaving 10 bases unmatched. Per germline, CDR1 LNHDA and CDR2 SQIVND (reference sequence). The CDR3 loop is CASRPGTGVGYGYTF. DNA of the CDR3: TGTGCCAGTCGTCCCGGGACAGGGGTGGGCTATGGCTACACCTTC.

Many counts were recorded for this clonotype. V is TRBV29-1 and J is TRBJ2-6; no reliable D call. Trimming stripped 6 bases from V and 1 base from J, with 10 bases between. This CDR3 spans 14 amino acids. Germline V CDR1 and CDR2: SQVTM, ANQGSEA. CDR3 loop: CSVALLSGANVLTF. The CDR3 DNA sequence: TGCAGCGTCGCCCTACTTTCTGGGGCCAACGTCCTGACTTTC.

Written as DNA, the CDR3 is TGTGCCAGCAGCTCGGGACAGCTCAAAAACATTCAGTACTTC. Its translation is CASSSGQLKNIQYF. The chain employs TRBV7-2 and TRBJ2-4; 7 nucleotides match TRBD1. This CDR3 has 14 residues. Germline values: CDR1 SGHTA, CDR2 FQGNSA. V lost 4 bases and J lost 3; bases outside the gene matches: 3.

The CDR3 nucleotides read TGCGCCAGCAGCCCAATGCCCCGGGACAGGGGGCAGGGAAATCTGTTTTTT. Translation: CASSPMPRDRGQGNLFF. This chain connects TRBV5-1 to TRBJ1-4; TRBD1 matches at 12 bases. The trim removed 4 bases at V and 14 bases at J, leaving 18 bases unmatched. The CDR3 length is 17 residues. Looked up from germline, CDR1 is SGHRS and CDR2 is YFSETQ.

This clonotype appeared many times. The J gene is TRBJ1-1, the V gene TRBV12-3 or TRBV12-4; D not certain. V gave up 3 bases and J gave up 10 bases, with 9 bases separating them. The CDR3 extends over 11 amino acids. The chain's CDR3 is CASSLGERAFF. CDR3 in DNA: TGTGCCAGCAGTTTGGGAGAACGAGCTTTCTTT.

In this sample, this clonotype turned up many times. The V call is TRBV12-3 or TRBV12-4, the J call TRBJ1-6, with 8 nucleotides matching TRBD1. Losses at the gene ends were 7 bases for V and 10 bases for J; bases not matched to a gene: 6. CDR3 length: 13 amino acids. The CDR3 DNA follows: TGTGCCAGCACTGGACAGGGAGGGTCACCCCTCCACTTT. It yields the protein CASTGQGGSPLHF.

Turning to this clonotype: This sequence may be a read error, since a much larger clone differs from it by one base. The rearrangement uses TRBV9 and TRBJ1-5; D call uncertain. Germline CDR1 and CDR2: SGDLS and YYNGEE. The CDR3 length is 13 residues. The CDR3 sequence is CASGVEGNQPQHF. DNA for the CDR3: TGTGCCAGCGGCGTAGAAGGGAATCAGCCCCAGCATTTT.

The J gene is TRBJ1-5, the V gene TRBV19, with a possible D match to TRBD1 (5 bases). Germline V gene data show CDR1 as LNHDA and CDR2 as SQIVND (reference sequence). V shed 2 bases and J shed 7 bases, with 27 bases lying between them. CDR3 length equals 19 residues. DNA for the CDR3: TGTGCCAGTAGTATACCAACCGCAGGGCCGGAGGGCAGTACGCAGCCCCAGCATTTT. It encodes CASSIPTAGPEGSTQPQHF.

This clonotype has more than one count but fewer than ten. The chain uses TRBV7-9 and TRBJ1-1, with TRBD1 matching over 7 bases. V trimming: 5 bases; J trimming: 10 bases; junction bases outside the gene matches: 13. Germline V gene lookup returns CDR1 SEHNR and CDR2 FQNEAQ (reference sequence). CDR3 length equals 14 residues. The CDR3 DNA reads TGTGCCAGCAGCATCCAGACAGGGTTGGGGTTAGCTTTCTTT. This gives the protein CASSIQTGLGLAFF. The variable domain in full, with the rest retrieved from reference TRBV7-9 and TRBJ1-1, is DTGVSQNPRHKITKRGQNVTFRCDPISEHNRLYWYRQTLGQGPEFLTYFQNEAQLEKSRLLSDRFSAERPKGSFSTLEIQRTEQGDSAMYLCASSIQTGLGLAFFGQGTRLTVV.

This clonotype has a count of ten or more. DNA of the CDR3: TGTGCCAGCAGCTTTCAATACGAAAACACCATATATTTT. Its translation: CASSFQYENTIYF. The gene calls are TRBV7-9 and TRBJ1-3; D is unresolved. Looked up from germline, CDR1 is SEHNR and CDR2 is FQNEAQ (reference sequence). The CDR3 contains 13 residues. V was clipped by 3 bases and J by 6 bases, with 9 bases between them.